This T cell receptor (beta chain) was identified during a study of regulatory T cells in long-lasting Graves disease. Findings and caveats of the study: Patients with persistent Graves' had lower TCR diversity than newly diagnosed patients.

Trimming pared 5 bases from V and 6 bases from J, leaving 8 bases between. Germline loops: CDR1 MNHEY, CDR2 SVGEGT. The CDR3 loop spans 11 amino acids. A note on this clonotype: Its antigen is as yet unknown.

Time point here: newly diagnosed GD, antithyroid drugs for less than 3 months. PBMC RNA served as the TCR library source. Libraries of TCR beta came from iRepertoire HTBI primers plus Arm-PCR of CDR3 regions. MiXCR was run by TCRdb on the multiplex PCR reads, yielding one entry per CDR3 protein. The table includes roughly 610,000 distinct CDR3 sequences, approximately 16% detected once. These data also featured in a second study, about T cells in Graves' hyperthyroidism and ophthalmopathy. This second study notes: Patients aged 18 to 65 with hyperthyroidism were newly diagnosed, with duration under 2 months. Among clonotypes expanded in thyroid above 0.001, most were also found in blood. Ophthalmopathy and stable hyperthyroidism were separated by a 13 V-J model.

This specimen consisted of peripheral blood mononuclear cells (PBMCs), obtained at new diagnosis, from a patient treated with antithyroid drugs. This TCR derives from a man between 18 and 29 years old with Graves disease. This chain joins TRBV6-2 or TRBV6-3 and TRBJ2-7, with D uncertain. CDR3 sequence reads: CASSGPSEQYF. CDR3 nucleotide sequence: TGTGCCAGCAGTGGCCCGTCCGAGCAGTACTTC.